This note documents a single TCR beta chain sequence. This sample was included in a study of blood T cell repertoires in COVID-19. For the study at large: COVID-19 samples, acute and convalescent, were from the United States, Italy and Spain.

The CDR3 spans 12 residues. From germline, CDR1 is SGHNT and CDR2 YYREEE (reference sequence). The V end was cut by 2 bases, the J end by 3 bases, with 6 bases between. The protocol was immunoSEQ multiplex PCR, while the TCRdb copy is restricted to in-frame clones and leaves out a portion. The sample holds some 200,000 clones; around nine tenths are singletons and the top ten take roughly 3.3%. This sequence was found in a man aged 70 or older with acute or convalescent COVID-19. The sample was peripheral blood. This chain uses TRBV5-4 with TRBJ2-7; D possibly corresponds to TRBD1 (5 bases). The CDR3 sequence: CASSFDSYEQYF. In DNA form, the CDR3 reads TGTGCCAGCAGCTTCGACAGCTACGAGCAGTACTTC.